This T cell receptor beta chain was sequenced for a study of response to subunit inactivated influenza vaccine. Overall study findings and caveats: The authors put forward the suggestion that each seasonal influenza vaccination may bring in only a limited number of new T cells.

The CDR3 consists of 16 residues. Trimming at V came to 0 bases and at J to 4 bases, leaving 5 bases not matched to a gene. Looked up from germline, CDR1 is SGHTA and CDR2 is FQGNSA. Remarks on this clonotype: Its antigen is currently unknown.

TCRdb independently ran MiXCR on the RT-PCR reads; one entry per CDR3 protein. This sample has about 500,000 distinct CDR3 sequences; approximately 15% occur once, and the top ten carry less than 4%. This clonotype originated in a man aged 50-75 years who received an inactivated influenza vaccine. This sample comprised CD4+ T cells sorted from PBMCs, obtained 23 months after vaccination. J is TRBJ2-2 and V is TRBV7-2, with 7 bases matching TRBD2. The CDR3 DNA reads as TGTGCCAGCAGCTTAGCAGGGAGGGGAGGCACCGGGGAGCTGTTTTTT. Translation: CASSLAGRGGTGELFF.